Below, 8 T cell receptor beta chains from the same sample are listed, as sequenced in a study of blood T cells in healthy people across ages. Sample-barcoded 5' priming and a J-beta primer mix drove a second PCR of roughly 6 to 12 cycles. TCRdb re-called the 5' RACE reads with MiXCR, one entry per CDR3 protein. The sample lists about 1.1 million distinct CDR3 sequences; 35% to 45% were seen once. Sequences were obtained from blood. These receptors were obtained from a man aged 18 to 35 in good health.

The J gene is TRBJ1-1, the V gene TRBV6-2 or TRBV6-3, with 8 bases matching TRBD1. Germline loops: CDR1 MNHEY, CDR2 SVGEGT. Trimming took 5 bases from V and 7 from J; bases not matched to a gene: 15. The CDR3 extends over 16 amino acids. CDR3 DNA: TGTGCCAGCAGTCCTACCTCGACTACAGGGGGTGGTGAAGCTTTCTTT. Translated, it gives CASSPTSTTGGGEAFF.

The CDR3 region is CASSQVRQGNYGYTF. The CDR3 coding sequence is TGTGCCAGCAGCCAGGTTCGCCAGGGAAACTATGGCTACACCTTC. This sequence joins TRBV7-9 and TRBJ1-2; D might be TRBD1 (5 bases). Germline V gene lookup returns CDR1 SEHNR and CDR2 FQNEAQ (reference sequence). CDR3 size: 15 residues. Trimming removed 5 bases at V and 2 bases at J, with 15 bases between.

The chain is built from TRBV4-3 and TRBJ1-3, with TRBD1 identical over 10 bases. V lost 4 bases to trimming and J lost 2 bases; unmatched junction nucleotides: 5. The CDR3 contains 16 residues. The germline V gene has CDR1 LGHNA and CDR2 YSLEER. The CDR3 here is CASSPEGTGAGNTIYF. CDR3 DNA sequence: TGCGCCAGCAGCCCCGAGGGGACAGGGGCTGGAAACACCATATATTTT.

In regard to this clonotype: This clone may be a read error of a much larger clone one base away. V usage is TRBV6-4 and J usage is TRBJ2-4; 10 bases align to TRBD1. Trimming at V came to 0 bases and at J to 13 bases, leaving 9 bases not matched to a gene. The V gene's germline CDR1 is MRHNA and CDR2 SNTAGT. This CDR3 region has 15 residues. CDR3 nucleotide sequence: TGTGCCAGCAGTGACTCCGACAGGGGGCTTGGGGAGCAGTACTTC. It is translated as CASSDSDRGLGEQYF.

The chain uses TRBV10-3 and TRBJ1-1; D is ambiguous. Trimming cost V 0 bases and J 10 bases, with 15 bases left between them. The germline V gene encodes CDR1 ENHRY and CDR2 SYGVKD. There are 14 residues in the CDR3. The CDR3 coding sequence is TGTGCCATCAGTGAGTCGGATGCTGGGGAGGGAGCTTTCTTT. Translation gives CAISESDAGEGAFF.

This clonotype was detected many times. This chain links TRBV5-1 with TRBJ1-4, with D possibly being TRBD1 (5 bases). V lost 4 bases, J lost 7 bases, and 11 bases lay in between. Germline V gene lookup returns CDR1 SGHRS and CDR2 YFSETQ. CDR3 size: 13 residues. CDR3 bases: TGCGCCAGCAGCCAACTAACAGGTGAAAAACTGTTTTTT. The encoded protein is CASSQLTGEKLFF.

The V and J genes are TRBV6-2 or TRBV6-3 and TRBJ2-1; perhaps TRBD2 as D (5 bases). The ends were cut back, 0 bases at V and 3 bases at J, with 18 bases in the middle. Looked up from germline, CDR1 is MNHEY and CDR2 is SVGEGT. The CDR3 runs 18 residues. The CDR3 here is CASSYSSESGGDYNEQFF. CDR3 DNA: TGTGCCAGCAGTTACTCAAGTGAGAGCGGTGGGGACTACAATGAGCAGTTCTTC.

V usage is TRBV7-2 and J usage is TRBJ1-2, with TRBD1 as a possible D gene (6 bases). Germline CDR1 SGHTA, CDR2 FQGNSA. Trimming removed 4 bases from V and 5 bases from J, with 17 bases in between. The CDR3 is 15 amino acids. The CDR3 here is CASSSGDPVVYGYTF. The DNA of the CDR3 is TGTGCCAGCAGCTCAGGGGATCCAGTAGTATATGGCTACACCTTC.